The T cell receptor beta chain described here comes from a study of response to subunit inactivated influenza vaccine. MiXCR, applied by TCRdb to the RT-PCR reads, yields one record per CDR3 protein. The sample yields a few hundred thousand distinct CDR3 sequences, 14% seen once. Study-wide points: The authors put forward the suggestion that each seasonal influenza vaccination may bring in only a limited number of new T cells.

This clonotype was counted at least ten times. Its antigen is still unknown. The TCR was taken from a man in his fifties who received an inactivated influenza vaccine. This specimen consisted of PBMCs from blood, obtained roughly 12 days after vaccination.

The CDR3 protein is CASSGQHDTQYF. CDR3 in DNA: TGTGCCAGCAGCGGCCAGCACGATACGCAGTATTTT. The V and J genes are TRBV9 and TRBJ2-3; D is ambiguous. The CDR3 runs to 12 residues. The germline V gene encodes CDR1 SGDLS and CDR2 YYNGEE. V was shortened by 3 bases and J by 6 bases, with 8 bases between the two germline ends. Looking up the rest from reference TRBV9 and TRBJ2-3 gives the full variable domain: DSGVTQTPKHLITATGQRVTLRCSPRSGDLSVYWYQQSLDQGLQFLIQYYNGEERAKGNILERFSAQQFPDLHSELNLSSLELGDSALYFCASSGQHDTQYFGPGTRLTVL.